What follows are 9 T cell receptor beta chains derived from one specimen sequenced in a study of blood T cell repertoires in COVID-19. Profiled with immunoSEQ multiplex PCR; TCRdb holds only in-frame clones, not every one. The sample includes roughly 360,000 clones, roughly 86% of them seen just once. The sequenced sample was PBMCs or T cells enriched from blood (not recorded which). The source is a man aged 30 to 39 who had recovered from COVID-19.

The V call is TRBV5-4, the J call TRBJ1-2; maybe TRBD1 (5 bases). V was clipped by 4 bases and J by 6 bases, with 16 bases between them. The CDR3 is 14 amino acids. Germline V gene data show CDR1 as SGHNT and CDR2 as YYREEE (reference sequence). As DNA, the CDR3 is TGTGCCAGCAGCCCCGAGGCAGGGAGGAATGGCTACACCTTC. It is translated as CASSPEAGRNGYTF.

The CDR3 region has the DNA TGTGCCATCAGTCCCCGCGAACCCGAAACTGGGGCCAACGTCCTGACTTTC. Amino acid sequence: CAISPREPETGANVLTF. The V call is TRBV10-3, the J call TRBJ2-6; D is uncertain. Germline CDR1 ENHRY, CDR2 SYGVKD. The CDR3 sequence is 17 residues long. Trimming cost V 5 bases and J 2 bases, with 16 bases left between them.

This chain uses TRBV19 with TRBJ1-5; a weak D match, TRBD1 (5 bases). Deletions cut 3 bases from V and 8 bases from J, with 8 bases between. CDR3 length equals 12 residues. Germline loops: CDR1 LNHDA, CDR2 SQIVND (reference sequence). The CDR3 DNA follows: TGTGCCAGTAGTATTCCGGGGGAGCCCCAGCATTTT. Residues: CASSIPGEPQHF. The full variable domain, completed using reference TRBV19 and TRBJ1-5, is DGGITQSPKYLFRKEGQNVTLSCEQNLNHDAMYWYRQDPGQGLRLIYYSQIVNDFQKGDIAEGYSVSREKKESFPLTVTSAQKNPTAFYLCASSIPGEPQHFGDGTRLSIL.

This clone was seen once. The chain joins TRBV4-1 to TRBJ1-4; possible D gene TRBD1, 6 bases. Germline V gene lookup returns CDR1 MGHRA and CDR2 YSYEKL. With 6 bases removed from V and 15 bases from J, the gap between germline ends came to 26 bases. This CDR3 spans 15 amino acids. Written as DNA, the CDR3 is TGCGCCAGCAGACCTAGACAGGAATCTTACGAGGGGGTGTTTTTT. Its protein product is CASRPRQESYEGVFF.

The V call is TRBV4-2, the J call TRBJ2-1; 7 bases line up with TRBD2. The CDR3 extends over 15 amino acids. V was pared by 0 bases and J by 4 bases, with 3 bases of the junction left unmatched. CDR1 LGHNA and CDR2 YNFKEQ come from the germline V gene. CDR3 protein: CASSQDLAVYNEQFF. The DNA of the CDR3 is TGTGCCAGCAGCCAAGACCTAGCGGTATACAATGAGCAGTTCTTC.

This sequence joins TRBV7-3 and TRBJ1-1; TRBD1 might be the D (6 bases). V lost 5 bases to trimming and J lost 3 bases, with 10 bases between them. Germline assignment: CDR1 SGHTA and CDR2 FQGTGA. This CDR3 has 13 residues. The chain's CDR3 is CASSQTGYTEAFF. CDR3 DNA: TGTGCCAGCAGCCAGACAGGTTACACTGAAGCTTTCTTT. The full variable domain, its missing parts supplied by reference TRBV7-3 and TRBJ1-1, is GAGVSQTPSNKVTEKGKYVELRCDPISGHTALYWYRQSLGQGPEFLIYFQGTGAADDSGLPNDRFFAVRPEGSVSTLKIQRTERGDSAVYLCASSQTGYTEAFFGQGTRLTVV.

V usage is TRBV27 and J usage is TRBJ1-2, with 8 bases matching TRBD1. With V trimmed by 5 bases and J by 4 bases, 15 bases remained unmatched. Germline V gene sequence: CDR1 MNHEY, CDR2 SMNVEV (reference sequence). This CDR3 is built from 17 residues. Here the CDR3 reads CASSRGQVPTISYGYTF. In DNA form, the CDR3 reads TGTGCCAGCAGTAGGGGACAGGTCCCCACGATCTCCTATGGCTACACCTTC.

About this clone itself: Other DNA sequences in the sample encode the same CDR3. The rearrangement joins TRBV5-4 to TRBJ2-7, with D maybe TRBD1 (5 bases). There are 14 residues in the CDR3. Germline-derived CDR1 and CDR2 are SGHNT and YYREEE (reference sequence). Trimming shortened V by 4 bases and J by 3 bases, and 14 bases separated the two germline ends. The CDR3 spells CASSPSTAGYEQYF. The CDR3 DNA reads as TGTGCCAGCAGCCCCTCGACAGCAGGCTACGAGCAGTACTTC.

The chain links TRBV2 to TRBJ2-7, with 7 bases lining up with TRBD1. V lost 7 bases to trimming and J lost 3 bases; unmatched junction nucleotides: 9. Germline assignment: CDR1 SNHLY and CDR2 FYNNEI. The CDR3 contains 14 residues. CDR3 sequence: CASNAWDRFYEQYF. As DNA, the CDR3 is TGTGCCAGCAACGCATGGGACAGATTCTACGAGCAGTACTTC.